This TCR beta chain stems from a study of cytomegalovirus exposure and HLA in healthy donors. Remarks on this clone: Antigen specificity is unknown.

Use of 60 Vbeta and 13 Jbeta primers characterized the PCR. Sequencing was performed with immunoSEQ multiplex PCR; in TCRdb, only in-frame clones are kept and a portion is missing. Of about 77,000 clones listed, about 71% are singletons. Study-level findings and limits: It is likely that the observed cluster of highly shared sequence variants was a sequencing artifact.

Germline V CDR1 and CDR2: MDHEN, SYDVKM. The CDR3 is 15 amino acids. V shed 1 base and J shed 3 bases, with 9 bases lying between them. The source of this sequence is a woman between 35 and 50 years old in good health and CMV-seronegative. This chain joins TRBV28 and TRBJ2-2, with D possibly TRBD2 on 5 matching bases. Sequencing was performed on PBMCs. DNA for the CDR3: TGTGCCAGCAGTTTATCGGGAATCGACACCGGGGAGCTGTTTTTT. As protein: CASSLSGIDTGELFF.